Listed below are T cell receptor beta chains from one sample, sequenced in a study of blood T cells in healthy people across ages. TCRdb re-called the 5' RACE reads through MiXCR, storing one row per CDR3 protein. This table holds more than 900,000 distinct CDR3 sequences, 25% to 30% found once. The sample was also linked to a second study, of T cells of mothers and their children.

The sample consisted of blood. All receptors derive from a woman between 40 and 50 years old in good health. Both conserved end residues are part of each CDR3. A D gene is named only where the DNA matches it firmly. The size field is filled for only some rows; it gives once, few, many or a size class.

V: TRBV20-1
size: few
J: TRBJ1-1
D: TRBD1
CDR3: CSANRDRGRGEAFF
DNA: TGCAGTGCTAACCGGGACAGGGGGCGGGGTGAAGCTTTCTTT

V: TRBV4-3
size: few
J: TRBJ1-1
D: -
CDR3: CASSQDGFRNTEAFF
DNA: TGCGCCAGCAGCCAAGATGGGTTTAGGAACACTGAAGCTTTCTTT

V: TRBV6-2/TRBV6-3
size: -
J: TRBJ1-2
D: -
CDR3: CASSYSVRATDYGYTF
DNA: TGTGCCAGCAGTTACTCGGTACGGGCGACGGACTATGGCTACACCTTC

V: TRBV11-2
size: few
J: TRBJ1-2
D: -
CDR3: CASSLDQANYGYTF
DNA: TGTGCCAGCAGCTTAGATCAAGCTAACTATGGCTACACCTTC

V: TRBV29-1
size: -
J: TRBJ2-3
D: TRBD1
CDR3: CSVEGGQGMEDTQYF
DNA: TGCAGCGTGGAGGGGGGACAGGGTATGGAAGATACGCAGTATTTT

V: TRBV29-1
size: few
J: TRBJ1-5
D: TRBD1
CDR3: CSVVDRGTNQPQHF
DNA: TGCAGCGTTGTAGACAGGGGGACCAATCAGCCCCAGCATTTT

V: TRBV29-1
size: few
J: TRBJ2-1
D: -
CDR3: CSVEDRGRGGNEQFF
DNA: TGCAGCGTTGAAGATAGGGGGCGGGGTGGGAATGAGCAGTTCTTC

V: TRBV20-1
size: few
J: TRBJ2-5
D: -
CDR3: CSARVAGLKETQYF
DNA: TGCAGTGCTAGAGTGGCCGGACTAAAAGAGACCCAGTACTTC

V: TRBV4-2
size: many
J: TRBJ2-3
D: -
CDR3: CASSQSSSRASYTDTQYF
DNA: TGTGCCAGCAGCCAGTCTTCTAGCAGGGCCAGCTACACAGATACGCAGTATTTT

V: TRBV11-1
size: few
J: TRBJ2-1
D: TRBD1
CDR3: CASSPPDRVRYNEQFF
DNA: TGTGCCAGCAGCCCTCCGGACAGGGTTAGATACAATGAGCAGTTCTTC

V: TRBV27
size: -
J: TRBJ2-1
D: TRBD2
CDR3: CASSSTSGGNVAYNEQFF
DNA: TGTGCCAGCAGTTCGACTAGCGGGGGGAACGTCGCCTACAATGAGCAGTTCTTC

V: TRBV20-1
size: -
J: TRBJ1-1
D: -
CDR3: CSAREAGTTPEAFF
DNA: TGCAGTGCTAGAGAGGCTGGGACAACACCTGAAGCTTTCTTT

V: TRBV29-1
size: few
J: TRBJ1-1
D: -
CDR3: CSVFWDTEAFF
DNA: TGCAGCGTTTTCTGGGACACTGAAGCTTTCTTT

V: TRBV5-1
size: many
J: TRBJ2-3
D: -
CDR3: CASSLEITDTQYF
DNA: TGCGCCAGCAGCTTGGAAATCACAGATACGCAGTATTTT

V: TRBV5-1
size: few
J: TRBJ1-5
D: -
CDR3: CASRERDNQPQHF
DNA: TGCGCCAGCAGGGAGAGGGACAATCAGCCCCAGCATTTT

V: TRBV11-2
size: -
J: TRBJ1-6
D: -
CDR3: CASSLVHTGGSPLHF
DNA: TGTGCCAGCAGCTTAGTCCATACAGGCGGATCACCCCTCCACTTT

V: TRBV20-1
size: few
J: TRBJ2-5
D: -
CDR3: CSARDTGSETQYF
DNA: TGCAGTGCTAGGGACACCGGGTCGGAGACCCAGTACTTC

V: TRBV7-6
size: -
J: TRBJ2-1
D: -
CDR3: CASSLTNRNNEQFF
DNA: TGTGCCAGCAGCCTGACCAATAGAAACAATGAGCAGTTCTTC

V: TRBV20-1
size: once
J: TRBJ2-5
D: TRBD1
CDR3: CSARDRDRVGNEQYF
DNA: TGCAGTGCTAGAGACCGGGACAGGGTGGGCAATGAGCAGTACTTC

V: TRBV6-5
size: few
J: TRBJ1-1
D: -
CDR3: CASSNGPEAFF
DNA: TGTGCCAGCAGTAACGGACCTGAAGCTTTCTTT

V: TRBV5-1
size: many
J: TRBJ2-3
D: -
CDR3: CASSLSTTDTQYF
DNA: TGCGCCAGCAGCTTGTCCACCACAGATACGCAGTATTTT

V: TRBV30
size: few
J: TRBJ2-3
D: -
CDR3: CACQQATDTQYF
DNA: TGTGCCTGTCAGCAAGCCACAGATACGCAGTATTTT

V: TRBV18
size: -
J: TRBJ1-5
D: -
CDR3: CASSQQGFSNQPQHF
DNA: TGTGCCAGCTCACAGCAGGGCTTTAGCAATCAGCCCCAGCATTTT

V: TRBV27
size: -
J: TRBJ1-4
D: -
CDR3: CASSRDGDNEKLFF
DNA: TGTGCCAGCAGCCGGGACGGGGATAATGAAAAACTGTTTTTT

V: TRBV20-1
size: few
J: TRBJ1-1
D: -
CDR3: CSARDKDGEAFF
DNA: TGCAGTGCTAGAGATAAGGACGGTGAAGCTTTCTTT

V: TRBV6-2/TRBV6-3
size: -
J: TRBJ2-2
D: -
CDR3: CACQLGTGELFF
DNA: TGTGCCTGCCAGTTAGGCACCGGGGAGCTGTTTTTT

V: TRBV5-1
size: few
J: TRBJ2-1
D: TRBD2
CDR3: CASSPREGQQFF
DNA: TGCGCCAGCAGCCCCAGGGAGGGGCAGCAGTTCTTC

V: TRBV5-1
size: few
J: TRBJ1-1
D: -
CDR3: CASARGGNTEAFF
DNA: TGCGCCAGCGCTAGGGGCGGGAACACTGAAGCTTTCTTT

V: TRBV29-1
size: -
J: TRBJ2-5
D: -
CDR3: CRVTGAYNEQYF
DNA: TGCAGAGTGACAGGAGCCTACAATGAGCAGTACTTC

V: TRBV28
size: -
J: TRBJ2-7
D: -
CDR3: CASSPLGRGVYEQYF
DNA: TGTGCCAGCAGTCCCCTGGGGAGGGGGGTTTACGAGCAGTACTTC

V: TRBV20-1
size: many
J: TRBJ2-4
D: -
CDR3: CSARDLSTVLAKNIQYF
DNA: TGCAGTGCTAGAGATCTGTCGACAGTATTAGCCAAAAACATTCAGTACTTC

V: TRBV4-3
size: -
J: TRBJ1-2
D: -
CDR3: CAGSQGQGLYGYTF
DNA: TGCGCCGGCAGCCAAGGGCAGGGGTTGTATGGCTACACCTTC

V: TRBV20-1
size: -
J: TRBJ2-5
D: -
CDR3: CSAPRGTKQETQYF
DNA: TGCAGTGCTCCGAGAGGGACGAAGCAAGAGACCCAGTACTTC

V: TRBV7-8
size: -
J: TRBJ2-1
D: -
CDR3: CASSHIFGGAGNEQFF
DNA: TGTGCCAGCAGCCACATATTCGGGGGCGCGGGCAATGAGCAGTTCTTC

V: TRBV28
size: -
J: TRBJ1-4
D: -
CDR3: CASRGGLNEKLFF
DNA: TGTGCCAGCCGTGGGGGCCTTAATGAAAAACTGTTTTTT

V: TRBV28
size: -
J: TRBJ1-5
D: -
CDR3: CASNPRWQKNQPQHF
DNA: TGTGCCAGCAACCCCAGGTGGCAGAAAAATCAGCCCCAGCATTTT

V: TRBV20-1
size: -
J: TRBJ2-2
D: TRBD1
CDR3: CSALKGQGAGGELCF
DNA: TGCAGTGCTCTAAAGGGACAGGGGGCAGGTGGGGAGCTGTGTTTT

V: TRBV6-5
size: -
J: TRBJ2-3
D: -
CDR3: CASSYTEEGDTQYF
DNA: TGTGCCAGCAGTTACACGGAAGAGGGAGATACGCAGTATTTT

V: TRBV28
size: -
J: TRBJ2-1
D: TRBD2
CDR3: CASKDPGLAGVYAQFF
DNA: TGTGCCAGCAAAGACCCGGGACTAGCGGGGGTCTACGCCCAGTTCTTC

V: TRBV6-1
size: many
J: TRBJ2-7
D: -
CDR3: CASTIGAEGYEQYF
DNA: TGTGCCAGCACGATTGGGGCCGAGGGCTACGAGCAGTACTTC

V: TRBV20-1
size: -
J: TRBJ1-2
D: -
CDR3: CSALETGTLYGYTF
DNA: TGCAGTGCTCTAGAAACAGGCACCCTCTATGGCTACACCTTC

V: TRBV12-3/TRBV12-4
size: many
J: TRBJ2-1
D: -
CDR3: CASSLVGGAEYNEQFF
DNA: TGTGCCAGCAGTTTGGTGGGCGGGGCAGAATACAATGAGCAGTTCTTC

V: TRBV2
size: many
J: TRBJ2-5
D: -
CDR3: CASRLRTNQETQYF
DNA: TGTGCCAGCAGACTCCGGACAAACCAAGAGACCCAGTACTTC

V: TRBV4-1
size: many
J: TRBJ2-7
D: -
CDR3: CASSQVLSGSSYEQYF
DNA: TGCGCCAGCAGCCAAGTATTATCGGGGTCCTCCTACGAGCAGTACTTC

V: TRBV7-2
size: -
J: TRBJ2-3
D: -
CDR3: CASSARQVSTDTQYF
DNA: TGTGCCAGCAGCGCGAGGCAGGTTAGCACAGATACGCAGTATTTT

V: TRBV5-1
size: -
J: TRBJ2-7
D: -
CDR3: CASSLAGPAYEQYF
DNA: TGCGCCAGCAGCCTAGCCGGGCCCGCCTACGAGCAGTACTTC

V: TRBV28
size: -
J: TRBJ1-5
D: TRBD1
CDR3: CASSLGGTGSNQPQHF
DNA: TGTGCCAGCAGTTTAGGCGGGACAGGGAGCAATCAGCCCCAGCATTTT

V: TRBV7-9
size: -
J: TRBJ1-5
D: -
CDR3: CASSSPQGPNQPQHF
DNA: TGTGCCAGCAGCTCACCACAGGGACCCAATCAGCCCCAGCATTTT

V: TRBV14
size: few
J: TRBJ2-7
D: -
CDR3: CASSQDIGRYEQYF
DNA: TGTGCCAGCAGCCAAGATATCGGCAGATACGAGCAGTACTTC